These T cell receptor beta chains were read from a single sample in a study of neurological immune-mediated disorders. Via MiXCR, TCRdb re-called the 5' RACE reads, giving one row per CDR3 protein. The sample lists about 45,000 distinct CDR3 sequences, around a fifth occurring once. Sequencing used PBMCs. These receptors originate from a man in his 60s with HTLV-1-associated myelopathy (HAM/TSP). CDR3s include the opening cysteine and the closing phenylalanine or tryptophan. A D gene is named only where the DNA matches it firmly. The listing skips clone size in some rows; elsewhere it reads once, few, many or a size class.

size: many
length: 18
J: TRBJ2-2
V: TRBV7-6
D: .
DNA: TGTGCCAGCAGCTTAGTTTTGCCGGGGGCTACAGACACCGGGGAGCTGTTTTTT
CDR3: CASSLVLPGATDTGELFF

size: many
length: 14
J: TRBJ1-6
V: TRBV9
D: .
DNA: TGTGCCAGCAGCTCTGAGGGCCTTAATTCACCCCTCCACTTT
CDR3: CASSSEGLNSPLHF

size: many
length: 15
J: TRBJ2-7
V: TRBV6-5
D: TRBD1
DNA: TGTGCCAGCAGTTCGACCGGGACAGGGGTCGACGAGCAGTACTTC
CDR3: CASSSTGTGVDEQYF

size: many
length: 15
J: TRBJ2-1
V: TRBV20-1
D: TRBD1
DNA: TGCAGTGTTATGGGGGGGGACAGGGTGTACAATGAGCAGTTCTTC
CDR3: CSVMGGDRVYNEQFF

size: many
length: 16
J: TRBJ2-1
V: TRBV5-5
D: TRBD2
DNA: TGTGCCAGCAGCTTGTCTGGGCTAGCGGGAGTGGATGAGCAGTTCTTC
CDR3: CASSLSGLAGVDEQFF

size: many
length: 11
J: TRBJ2-7
V: TRBV5-1
D: .
DNA: TGCGCCAGCAGCTTGGAAAGCGAGCAGTACTTC
CDR3: CASSLESEQYF

size: few
length: 15
J: TRBJ1-3
V: TRBV23-1
D: .
DNA: TGCGCCAGCAGTCACCACAGGGAAACTGGAAACACCATATATTTT
CDR3: CASSHHRETGNTIYF

size: many
length: 13
J: TRBJ1-4
V: TRBV20-1
D: .
DNA: TGCAGTGCCAGGACAGTTGATAATGAAAAACTGTTTTTT
CDR3: CSARTVDNEKLFF

size: few
length: 15
J: TRBJ2-5
V: TRBV18
D: .
DNA: TGTGCCAGCTCACCTCCCAGGACTCATGAAGAGACCCAGTACTTC
CDR3: CASSPPRTHEETQYF

size: many
length: 15
J: TRBJ1-1
V: TRBV5-1
D: TRBD1
DNA: TGCGCCAGCAGCCCAAGGACAGGGGGCATTACTGAAGCTTTCTTT
CDR3: CASSPRTGGITEAFF

size: medium-sized
length: 14
J: TRBJ2-7
V: TRBV5-1
D: .
DNA: TGCGCCAGCAGCTTGTGGCAGAGCTCCTACGAGCAGTACTTC
CDR3: CASSLWQSSYEQYF

size: once
length: 14
J: TRBJ1-1
V: TRBV20-1
D: .
DNA: TGCAGTGCTAGATCGGATTTAGGTAACACTGAAGCTTTCTTT
CDR3: CSARSDLGNTEAFF

size: many
length: 14
J: TRBJ1-5
V: TRBV28
D: .
DNA: TGTGCCAGCAGACTGTCGGTCCCCAATCAGCCCCAGCATTTT
CDR3: CASRLSVPNQPQHF

size: many
length: 16
J: TRBJ2-1
V: TRBV5-6
D: .
DNA: TGTGCCAGCAGCTCCTCAAACCGTGGTACCTACAATGAGCAGTTCTTC
CDR3: CASSSSNRGTYNEQFF

size: many
length: 13
J: TRBJ2-2
V: TRBV5-1
D: .
DNA: TGCGCCAGCAGCACCCGGGACACCGGGGAGCTGTTTTTT
CDR3: CASSTRDTGELFF

size: .
length: 14
J: TRBJ2-3
V: TRBV7-9
D: .
DNA: TGTGCCAGCAGCCCCCGACAAGCTGGAGATACGCAGTATTTT
CDR3: CASSPRQAGDTQYF

size: .
length: 14
J: TRBJ2-5
V: TRBV28
D: TRBD2
DNA: TGTGCCAGCAGGGGGGGACTACGTCAAGAGACCCAGTACTTC
CDR3: CASRGGLRQETQYF

size: many
length: 15
J: TRBJ2-2
V: TRBV9
D: .
DNA: TGTGCCAGCAGCGTAGGTCCAGCGAACACCGGGGAGCTGTTTTTT
CDR3: CASSVGPANTGELFF

size: medium-sized
length: 12
J: TRBJ1-2
V: TRBV20-1
D: .
DNA: TGCAGTGCCCGCGTCACAGGGCATGGCTACACCTTC
CDR3: CSARVTGHGYTF

size: many
length: 14
J: TRBJ1-1
V: TRBV3-1
D: .
DNA: TGTGCCAGCAGCCAGGATCCCGGACCCACTGAAGCTTTCTTT
CDR3: CASSQDPGPTEAFF

size: many
length: 14
J: TRBJ1-6
V: TRBV27
D: .
DNA: TGTGCCAGCAGTTTTACGGGGAGGAATTCACCCCTCCACTTT
CDR3: CASSFTGRNSPLHF

size: once
length: 15
J: TRBJ2-2
V: TRBV18
D: .
DNA: TGTGCCAGCTCACCGAGTGGACAAGGGACCGGGGAGCTGTTTTTT
CDR3: CASSPSGQGTGELFF

size: many
length: 15
J: TRBJ2-1
V: TRBV20-1
D: .
DNA: TGCAGTGCTAGATTGGGCGGCAGCTCCTACAATGAGCAGTTCTTC
CDR3: CSARLGGSSYNEQFF

size: few
length: 15
J: TRBJ2-7
V: TRBV15
D: TRBD2
DNA: TGTGCCACCAGCAGAGATGGCGGGAGGGACTACGAGCAGTACTTC
CDR3: CATSRDGGRDYEQYF